This T cell receptor (beta chain) was captured in a study of long-term antiretroviral therapy in people with HIV. Study in general: The oldest samples precede the 2015 immediate-ART recommendation by about a decade. Study-wide results and limits: Blood specimens, gathered between about 2003 and 2017, were possibly obtained under older ART regimens. Repertoires from HIV showed CDR3 length ranges narrower than those of controls.

Survey level was the resolution at which the v3.0 immunoSEQ assay ran. Profiling relied on immunoSEQ multiplex PCR, and the TCRdb table lists in-frame clones only, not all of them. The profile shows 15,000 to 20,000 clones, 80% to 90% of them singletons. The germline V gene encodes CDR1 SEHNR and CDR2 FQNEAQ (reference sequence). Deletions cut 5 bases from V and 4 bases from J, with 15 bases between. CDR3 length: 14 amino acids. As concerns this clone: Its antigen is unidentified.

The source of this sequence is a woman aged 18-29 years with HIV. The V gene is TRBV7-9, the J gene TRBJ2-7, with TRBD1 as a possible D gene (8 bases). The sample in question was unsorted PBMCs, obtained 0.6 years after starting antiretroviral therapy. Here the CDR3 DNA reads TGTGCCAGCAGCGGAAACAGGGGGGGATACGAGCAGTACTTC. This gives the protein CASSGNRGGYEQYF.